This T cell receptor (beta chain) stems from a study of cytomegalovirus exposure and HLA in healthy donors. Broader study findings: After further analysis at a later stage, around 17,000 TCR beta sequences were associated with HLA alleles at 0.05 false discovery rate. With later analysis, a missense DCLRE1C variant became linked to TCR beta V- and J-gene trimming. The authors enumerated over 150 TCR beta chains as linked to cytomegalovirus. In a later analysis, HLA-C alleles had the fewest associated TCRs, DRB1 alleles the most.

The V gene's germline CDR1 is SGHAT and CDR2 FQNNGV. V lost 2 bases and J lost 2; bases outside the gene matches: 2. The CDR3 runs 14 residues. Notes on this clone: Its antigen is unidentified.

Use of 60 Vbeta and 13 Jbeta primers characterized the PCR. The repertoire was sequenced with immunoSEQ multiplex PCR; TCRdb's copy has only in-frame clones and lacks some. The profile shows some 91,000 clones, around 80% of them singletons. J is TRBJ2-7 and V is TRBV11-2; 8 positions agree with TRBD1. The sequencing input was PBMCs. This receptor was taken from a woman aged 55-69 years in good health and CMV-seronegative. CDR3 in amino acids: CASSLTQGAYEQYF. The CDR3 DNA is TGTGCCAGCAGCTTAACACAGGGGGCCTACGAGCAGTACTTC.